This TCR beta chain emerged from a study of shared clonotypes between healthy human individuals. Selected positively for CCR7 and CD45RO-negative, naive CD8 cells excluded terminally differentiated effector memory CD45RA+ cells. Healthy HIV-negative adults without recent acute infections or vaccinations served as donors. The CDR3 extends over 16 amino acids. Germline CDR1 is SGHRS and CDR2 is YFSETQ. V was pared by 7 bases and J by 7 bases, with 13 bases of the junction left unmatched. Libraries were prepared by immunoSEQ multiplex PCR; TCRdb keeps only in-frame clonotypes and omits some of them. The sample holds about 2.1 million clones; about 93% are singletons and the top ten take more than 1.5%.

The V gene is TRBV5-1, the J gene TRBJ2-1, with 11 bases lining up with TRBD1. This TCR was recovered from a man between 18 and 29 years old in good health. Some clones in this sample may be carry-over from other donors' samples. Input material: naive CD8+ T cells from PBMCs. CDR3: CASRNGQGAIGNEQFF. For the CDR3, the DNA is TGCGCCAGCCGTAATGGACAGGGGGCGATTGGAAATGAGCAGTTCTTC.